This T cell receptor (beta chain) originates from a study of blood T cell repertoires in COVID-19 (dated by TCRdb to about 2020). A note on the overall study: The collaborator samples originated in the United States, Italy and Spain and spanned the acute and convalescent phases of COVID-19. The material from the prospective study consisted of cDNA or gDNA derived from T cells, B-cell-depleted T cells, or PBMCs. The dataset comprised deeply sampled blood TCRbeta repertoires from subjects exposed to, actively infected with, or recovered from COVID-19. The repertoires were released in a freely available public database intended as a resource for research on the immune response to SARS-CoV-2. The samples were drawn from two sources: the first 160 participants of the ongoing ImmuneRACE study, and 1,254 subjects contributed by 6 global collaborators. A de-identified subject ID, COVID-19 status, age in years and sex were almost always included in the sample metadata. Where HLA class I and class II types were available, the types were taken from metadata supplied by the sample provider, not from assay-based typing. On the study overall, not on this receptor specifically: The amount of clinical and demographic metadata varied by source and participant and was provided uncurated.

The immunoSEQ Assay, a bias-controlled multiplex PCR, was used to amplify TCRbeta CDR3 regions from genomic DNA. From the authors' description of their analysis: Nucleated cell counts per sample were estimated from amplification of reference gene primers within the assay. To quantify the absolute abundance of each unique TCRbeta CDR3 rearrangement, sequence reads were collapsed and filtered. For each sample, productive Simpson clonality was calculated as the square root of Simpson's diversity index over productive rearrangements. TCRdb re-hosts the immuneACCESS table, in-frame sequences only. Its copies lack some clones; in the studies checked, an unresolved V gene accounts for under half of them, and the cause for the rest is not known. The V and J calls and the clone size are those of that table, but D and trimming were determined from the DNA. This sample holds about 170,000 clones; roughly nine tenths were observed only once. The top ten constitute about 3.5% of the sample.

Each collaborating institution followed its own protocols to collect whole blood in K2EDTA tubes. Collaborator samples were shipped for TCRbeta analysis as frozen whole blood, isolated PBMCs, or DNA extracted from either sample type. Details on this clone: This clone's antigen is unknown. Per-nucleotide qualities are absent, and no much larger clonotype sits a single base away.

The CDR3 goes from the cysteine to the phenylalanine over 19 residues. Left in the record is the CDR3 DNA by itself, 57 bases read in frame from the first base. Unmatched junction bases come to 12, with V trimmed by 2 bases and J by 4 bases. CDR1 and CDR2 were assigned from the germline V gene (reference sequence) as SGHNT and YYREEE. The sequenced sample consisted of peripheral blood. The sequence is built from TRBV5-4 and TRBJ2-2; 12 nucleotides in the junction match TRBD2. The receptor was derived from a man aged 70-80 years with acute or convalescent COVID-19. The CDR3 region: CASSFSSSGREGGTGELFF. The sequenced DNA is TGTGCCAGCAGCTTCTCGTCTAGCGGGAGGGAGGGTGGCACCGGGGAGCTGTTTTTT.